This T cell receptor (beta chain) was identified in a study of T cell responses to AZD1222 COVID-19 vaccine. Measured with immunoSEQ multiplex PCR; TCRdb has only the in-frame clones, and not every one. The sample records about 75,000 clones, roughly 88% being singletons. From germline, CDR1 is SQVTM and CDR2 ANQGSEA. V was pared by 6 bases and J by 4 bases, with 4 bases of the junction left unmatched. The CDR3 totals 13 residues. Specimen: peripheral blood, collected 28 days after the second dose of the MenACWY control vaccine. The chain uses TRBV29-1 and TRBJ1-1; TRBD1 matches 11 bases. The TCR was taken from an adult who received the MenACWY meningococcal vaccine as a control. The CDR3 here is CSVEDRGRTEAFF. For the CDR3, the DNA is TGCAGCGTCGAGGACAGGGGGCGCACTGAAGCTTTCTTT.